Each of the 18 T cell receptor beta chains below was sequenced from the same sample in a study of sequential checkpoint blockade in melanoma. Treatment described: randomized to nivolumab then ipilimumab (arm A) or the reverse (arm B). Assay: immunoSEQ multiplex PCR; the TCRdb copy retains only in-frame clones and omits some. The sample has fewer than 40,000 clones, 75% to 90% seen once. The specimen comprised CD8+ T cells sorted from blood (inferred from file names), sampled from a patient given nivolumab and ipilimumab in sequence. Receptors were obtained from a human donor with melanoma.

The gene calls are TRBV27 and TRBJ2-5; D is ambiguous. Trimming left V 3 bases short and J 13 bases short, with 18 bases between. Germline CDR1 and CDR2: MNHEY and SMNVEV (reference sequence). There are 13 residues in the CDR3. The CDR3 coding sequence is TGTGCCAGCAGTTTGATCCCTACCACCGAACTGTACTTC. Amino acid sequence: CASSLIPTTELYF.

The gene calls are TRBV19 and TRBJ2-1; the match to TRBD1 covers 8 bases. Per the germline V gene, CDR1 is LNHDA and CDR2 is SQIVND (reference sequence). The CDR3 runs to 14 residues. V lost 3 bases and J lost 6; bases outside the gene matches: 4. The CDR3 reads CASSIGDRGNEQFF. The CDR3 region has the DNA TGTGCCAGTAGTATCGGTGACAGGGGCAATGAGCAGTTCTTC. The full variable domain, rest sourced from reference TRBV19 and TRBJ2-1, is DGGITQSPKYLFRKEGQNVTLSCEQNLNHDAMYWYRQDPGQGLRLIYYSQIVNDFQKGDIAEGYSVSREKKESFPLTVTSAQKNPTAFYLCASSIGDRGNEQFFGPGTRLTVL.

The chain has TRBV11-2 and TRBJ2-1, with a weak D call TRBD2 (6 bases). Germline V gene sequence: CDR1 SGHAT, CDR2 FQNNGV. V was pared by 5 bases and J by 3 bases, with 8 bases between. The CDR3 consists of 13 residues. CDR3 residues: CASSQGLYNEQFF. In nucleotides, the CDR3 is TGTGCCAGCAGCCAGGGACTCTACAATGAGCAGTTCTTC.

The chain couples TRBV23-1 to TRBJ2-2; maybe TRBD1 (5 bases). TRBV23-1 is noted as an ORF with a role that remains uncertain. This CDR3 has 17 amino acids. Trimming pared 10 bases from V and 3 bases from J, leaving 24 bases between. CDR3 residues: CAKPPWQGCVYTGELFF. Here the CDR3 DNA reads TGCGCCAAACCTCCGTGGCAGGGTTGTGTGTACACCGGGGAGCTGTTTTTT.

The CDR3: CASSFMGSQETQYF. As DNA, the CDR3 is TGTGCCAGCAGTTTTATGGGCAGCCAAGAGACCCAGTACTTC. V is TRBV27 and J is TRBJ2-5; no firm D call. The CDR3 totals 14 residues. Germline-derived CDR1 and CDR2 are MNHEY and SMNVEV (reference sequence). Trimming cost V 3 bases and J 1 base, with 9 bases left between them.

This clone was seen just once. Here the CDR3 reads CASSPGQGVYGYTF. CDR3 bases: TGTGCCAGCAGCCCCGGGCAGGGTGTCTATGGCTACACCTTC. V and J are TRBV13 and TRBJ1-2, with D tentatively TRBD1 (5 bases). Germline V gene sequence: CDR1 PRHDT, CDR2 FYEKMQ (reference sequence). Trimming took off 5 bases at V and 4 bases at J, with 14 bases between the two ends. CDR3 length: 14 residues.

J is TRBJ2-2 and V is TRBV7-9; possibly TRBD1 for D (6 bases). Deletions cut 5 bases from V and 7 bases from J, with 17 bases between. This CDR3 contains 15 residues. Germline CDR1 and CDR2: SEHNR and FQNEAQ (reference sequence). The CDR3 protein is CASSPRVGTIGELFF. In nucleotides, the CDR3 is TGTGCCAGCAGCCCTAGGGTTGGGACAATCGGGGAGCTGTTTTTT.

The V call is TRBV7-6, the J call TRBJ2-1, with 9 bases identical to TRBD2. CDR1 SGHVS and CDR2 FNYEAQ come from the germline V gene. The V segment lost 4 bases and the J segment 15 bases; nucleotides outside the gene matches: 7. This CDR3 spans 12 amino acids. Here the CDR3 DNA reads TGTGCCAGCAGCTCCGAAGGTAGCGGGAGGTTCTTC. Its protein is CASSSEGSGRFF.

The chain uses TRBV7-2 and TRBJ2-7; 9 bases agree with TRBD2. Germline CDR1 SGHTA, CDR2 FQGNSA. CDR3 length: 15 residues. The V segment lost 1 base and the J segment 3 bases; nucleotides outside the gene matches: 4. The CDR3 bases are TGTGCCAGCAGCTTAGAGCCTAGCGGGGACTACGAGCAGTACTTC. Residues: CASSLEPSGDYEQYF. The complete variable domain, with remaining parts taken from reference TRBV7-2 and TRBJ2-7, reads GAGVSQSPSNKVTEKGKDVELRCDPISGHTALYWYRQSLGQGLEFLIYFQGNSAPDKSGLPSDRFSAERTGGSVSTLTIQRTQQEDSAVYLCASSLEPSGDYEQYFGPGTRLTVT.

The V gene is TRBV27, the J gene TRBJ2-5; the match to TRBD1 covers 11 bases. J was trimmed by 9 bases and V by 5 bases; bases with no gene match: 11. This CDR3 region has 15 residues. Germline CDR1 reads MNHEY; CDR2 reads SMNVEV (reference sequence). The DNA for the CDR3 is TGTGCCAGCAGTCCCGGGACAGGGGGGGTGGCTGCCCAGTACTTC. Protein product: CASSPGTGGVAAQYF.

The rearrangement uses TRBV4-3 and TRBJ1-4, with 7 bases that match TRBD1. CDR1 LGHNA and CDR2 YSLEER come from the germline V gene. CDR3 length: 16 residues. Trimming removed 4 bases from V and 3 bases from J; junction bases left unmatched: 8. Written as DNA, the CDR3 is TGCGCCAGCAGCCGGATACACAGGGGTCCTAATGAAAAACTGTTTTTT. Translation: CASSRIHRGPNEKLFF.

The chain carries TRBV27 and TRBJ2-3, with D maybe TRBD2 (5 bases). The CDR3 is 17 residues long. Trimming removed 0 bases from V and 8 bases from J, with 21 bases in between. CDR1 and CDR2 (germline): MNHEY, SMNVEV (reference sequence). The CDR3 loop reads CASSLSHRAYKGVTQYF. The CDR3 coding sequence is TGTGCCAGCAGTTTATCCCACCGGGCCTACAAGGGAGTTACGCAGTATTTT.

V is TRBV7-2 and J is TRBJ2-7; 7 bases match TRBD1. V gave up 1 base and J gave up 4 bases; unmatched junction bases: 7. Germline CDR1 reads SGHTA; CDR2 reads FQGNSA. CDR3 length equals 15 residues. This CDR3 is CASSLVVGRGYEQYF. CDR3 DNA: TGTGCCAGCAGCTTAGTGGTCGGCAGGGGGTACGAGCAGTACTTC.

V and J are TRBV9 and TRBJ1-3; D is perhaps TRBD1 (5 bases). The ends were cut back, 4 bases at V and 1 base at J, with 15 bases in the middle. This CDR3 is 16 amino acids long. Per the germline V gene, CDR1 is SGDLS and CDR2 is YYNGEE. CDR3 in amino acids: CASSLQSGGSGNTIYF. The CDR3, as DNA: TGTGCCAGCAGCTTACAGAGCGGGGGGTCTGGAAACACCATATATTTT.

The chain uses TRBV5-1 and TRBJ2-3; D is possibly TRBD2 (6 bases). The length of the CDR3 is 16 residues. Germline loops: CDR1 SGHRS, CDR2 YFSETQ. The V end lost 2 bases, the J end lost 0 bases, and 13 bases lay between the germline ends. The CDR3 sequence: CASSLQTSRSTDTQYF. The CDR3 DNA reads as TGCGCCAGCAGCTTACAAACTAGCCGTAGCACAGATACGCAGTATTTT.

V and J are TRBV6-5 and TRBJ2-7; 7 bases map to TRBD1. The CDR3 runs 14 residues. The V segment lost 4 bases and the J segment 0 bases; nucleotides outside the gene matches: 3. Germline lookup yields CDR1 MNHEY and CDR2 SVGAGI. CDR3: CASSSTGDSYEQYF. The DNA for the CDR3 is TGTGCCAGCAGTTCTACAGGGGACTCCTACGAGCAGTACTTC.

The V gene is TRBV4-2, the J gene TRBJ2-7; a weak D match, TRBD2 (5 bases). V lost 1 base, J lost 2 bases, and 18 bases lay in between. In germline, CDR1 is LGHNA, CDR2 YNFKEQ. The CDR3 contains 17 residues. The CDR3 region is CASSQGRGYGIAYEQYF. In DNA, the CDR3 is TGTGCCAGCAGCCAAGGCCGAGGCTACGGGATCGCCTACGAGCAGTACTTC.

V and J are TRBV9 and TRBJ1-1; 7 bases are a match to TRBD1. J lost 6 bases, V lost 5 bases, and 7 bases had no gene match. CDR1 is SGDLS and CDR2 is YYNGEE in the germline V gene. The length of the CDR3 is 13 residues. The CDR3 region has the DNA TGTGCCAGCAGGGGCCAGGGGGAGGCTGAAGCTTTCTTT. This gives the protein CASRGQGEAEAFF.